This TCR beta chain was recorded in a study of blood T cell repertoires in COVID-19. Study context: In each case, the material was cDNA or gDNA derived from T cells, B-cell-depleted T cells, or PBMCs.

In the original workflow: Amplifying reference gene primers gave estimates of nucleated cell counts. Sequencing used immunoSEQ multiplex PCR; TCRdb keeps in-frame clones, though not all of them. Clonal size and the V and J genes are those of that table, whereas D and trimming came from the DNA. The table lists some 150,000 clones, around 90% of them singletons. This clone was seen once. Germline trimming cut 0 bases from V and 0 bases from J; bases unmatched to any gene: 9. CDR1 is SEHNR and CDR2 is FQNEAQ in the germline V gene (reference sequence). The CDR3 runs 19 residues. The origin of this receptor is a human donor in a cohort sampled during active COVID-19. Sequenced sample: peripheral blood. V usage is TRBV7-9 and J usage is TRBJ2-1, with 9 bases matching TRBD2. The CDR3 DNA is TGTGCCAGCAGCTTAGCGCAGGGGCTAGCGGGGAGCTCCTACAATGAGCAGTTCTTC. This gives the protein CASSLAQGLAGSSYNEQFF.